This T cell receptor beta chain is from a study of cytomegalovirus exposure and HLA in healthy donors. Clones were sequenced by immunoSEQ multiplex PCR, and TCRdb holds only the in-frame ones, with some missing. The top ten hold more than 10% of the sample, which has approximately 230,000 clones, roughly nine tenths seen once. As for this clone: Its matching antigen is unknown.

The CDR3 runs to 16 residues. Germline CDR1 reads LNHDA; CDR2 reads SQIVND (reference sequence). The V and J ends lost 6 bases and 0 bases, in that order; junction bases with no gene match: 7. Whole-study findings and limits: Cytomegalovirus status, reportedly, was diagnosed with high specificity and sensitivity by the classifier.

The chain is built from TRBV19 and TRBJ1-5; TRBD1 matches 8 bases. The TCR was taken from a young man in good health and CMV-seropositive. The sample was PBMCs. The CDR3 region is CASRPDREYSNQPQHF. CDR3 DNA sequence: TGTGCCAGTAGACCGGACAGGGAATATAGCAATCAGCCCCAGCATTTT.